Reported below is one T cell receptor beta chain. These data are taken from a study of blood T cell repertoires in COVID-19. Overall study context: Specimens from acute and convalescent COVID-19 originated in the United States, Italy and Spain. T cells, B-cell-depleted T cells, or PBMCs supplied cDNA or gDNA.

Methods used by the authors: Counts of nucleated cells, estimated from reference gene primer amplification, were obtained. Method: immunoSEQ multiplex PCR; TCRdb's copy keeps in-frame clones and lacks some. V, J and clone size are those of that table, while D and trimming were read from the DNA. The sample consists of some 150,000 clones, roughly 90% of them appearing once. The germline CDR1 and CDR2 sequences are MNHEY and SVGAGI. V was pared by 1 base and J by 5 bases, with 14 bases between. The CDR3 length is 16 residues. The sequence derives from a woman aged 60-70 years who had recovered from COVID-19. The chain links TRBV6-5 to TRBJ2-2; D is perhaps TRBD2 (6 bases). Sequenced material: peripheral blood. CDR3 nucleotides: TGTGCCAGCAGTTACTTGACCCCCGGGGGAACCGGGGAGCTGTTTTTT. Its translation is CASSYLTPGGTGELFF.